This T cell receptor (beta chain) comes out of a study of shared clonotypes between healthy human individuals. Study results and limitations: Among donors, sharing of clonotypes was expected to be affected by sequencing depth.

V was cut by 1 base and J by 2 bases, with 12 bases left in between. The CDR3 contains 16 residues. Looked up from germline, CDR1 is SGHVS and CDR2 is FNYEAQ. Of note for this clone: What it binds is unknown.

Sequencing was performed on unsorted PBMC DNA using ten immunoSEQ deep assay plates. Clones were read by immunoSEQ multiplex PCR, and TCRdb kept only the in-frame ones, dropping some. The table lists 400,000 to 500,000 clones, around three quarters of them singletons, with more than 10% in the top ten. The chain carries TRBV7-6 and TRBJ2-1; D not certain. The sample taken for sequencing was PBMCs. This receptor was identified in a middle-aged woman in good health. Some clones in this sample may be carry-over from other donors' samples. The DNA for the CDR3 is TGTGCCAGCAGCTTAGAAACGGGTGGGGCCTACAATGAGCAGTTCTTC. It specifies CASSLETGGAYNEQFF.